Described below is a single T cell receptor (beta chain) sequence and its context. Antigen: not known. The treatment denotes: roughly ten-day PBMC culture with coronavirus spike peptide pools or control peptides (ViraFEST assay). Dates of PCR positivity, March to December 2020, preceded the US Alpha, Beta and Delta variants. A negative selection step was used to isolate CD4+ T cells once culture had run for under 11 days. Researchers used the Oncomine TCR Beta short-read assay to sequence DNA from cultured CD4+ T cells. Cultured CD4+ T cells yielded the extracted genomic DNA. Using its own MiXCR run on the PCR reads, TCRdb lists one record per CDR3 protein. Of roughly 7,500 distinct CDR3 sequences listed, roughly 58% were seen once; the top ten hold around 30%. This CDR3 has 16 residues. Looked up from germline, CDR1 is MDHEN and CDR2 is SYDVKM. With V trimmed by 5 bases and J by 2 bases, 9 bases remained unmatched.

This entry comes from a study of vaccination and CD4 T cells after COVID-19. Overall study findings and caveats: In convalescent patients, 304 of 307 vaccine-specific clones were mono-reactive for SARS-CoV-2 spike.

The specimen was CD4+ T cells from blood, cultured in vitro. The clonotype comes from a human donor who had recovered from COVID-19. The genes are TRBV28 and TRBJ1-1; TRBD1 agrees at 9 bases. The CDR3 bases are TGTGCCAGCAGTCATCCGGACAGGGGAAGAAACACTGAAGCTTTCTTT. Translation: CASSHPDRGRNTEAFF.